Shown below are 14 T cell receptor beta chains from a single sample sequenced in a study of vaccination effects on CD4 cells after COVID-19. Using immunoSEQ multiplex PCR, the repertoire was profiled, and TCRdb retains in-frame clones only, with some absent. The repertoire consists of about 57,000 clones, with 78% occurring once and the leading ten covering 4.3%. With more than 9 days of culture completed, CD4+ T cells were isolated. Everyone in the study got two shots of either the BNT162b2 or mRNA-1273 vaccine. These receptors have no identified antigens. The specimen comprised CD4+ T cells from PBMCs cultured without peptide, sampled after COVID-19 vaccination. These receptors all come from a human donor who received a COVID-19 vaccine.

This clone was counted a single time. This chain joins TRBV29-1 and TRBJ2-3; no reliable D call. Germline V CDR1 and CDR2: SQVTM, ANQGSEA. This CDR3 contains 13 residues. Trimming left V 5 bases short and J 2 bases short, with 11 bases between. This CDR3 is CSVSMGFTDTQYF. CDR3 DNA: TGCAGCGTTAGCATGGGGTTCACAGATACGCAGTATTTT.

The chain links TRBV28 to TRBJ1-6, with 8 positions matching TRBD1. Losses at the gene ends were 3 bases for V and 3 bases for J; bases not matched to a gene: 4. Germline CDR1 MDHEN, CDR2 SYDVKM. The CDR3 sequence is 16 residues long. The CDR3 DNA sequence: TGTGCCAGCAGTTTGACAGGGGTCTACTATAATTCACCCCTCCACTTT. It is translated as CASSLTGVYYNSPLHF.

V usage is TRBV5-4 and J usage is TRBJ2-7, with TRBD2 matching 7 bases. Trimming removed 4 bases from V and 2 bases from J; junction bases left unmatched: 9. The CDR3 extends over 15 amino acids. The V gene's germline CDR1 is SGHNT and CDR2 YYREEE (reference sequence). The DNA for the CDR3 is TGTGCCAGCAGCCCCGGGACTACGACTACCTACGAGCAGTACTTC. This codes for CASSPGTTTTYEQYF.

The rearrangement links TRBV19 to TRBJ1-4; TRBD1 matches 10 bases. CDR1 is LNHDA, CDR2 SQIVND, per germline (reference sequence). The CDR3 runs to 15 residues. Germline trimming cut 3 bases from V and 10 bases from J; bases unmatched to any gene: 8. The CDR3 loop reads CASSIRQGAQGKLFF. Written as DNA, the CDR3 is TGTGCCAGTAGTATTCGACAGGGGGCGCAAGGAAAACTGTTTTTT.

The chain has TRBV4-1 and TRBJ1-2; maybe TRBD1 (5 bases). Germline-derived CDR1 and CDR2 are MGHRA and YSYEKL. The CDR3 spans 15 residues. The germline V and J ends were trimmed by 1 base and 8 bases, with 17 bases remaining between them. The CDR3 loop is CASSQGAGLPLGYTF. CDR3 sequence (DNA): TGCGCCAGCAGCCAAGGCGCAGGGCTCCCCTTGGGCTACACCTTC.

The rearrangement links TRBV7-8 to TRBJ2-1; TRBD2 aligns across 7 bases. V lost 1 base and J lost 3; bases outside the gene matches: 3. The CDR3 has 15 amino acids. The germline gives CDR1 SGHVS, CDR2 FQNEAQ. The CDR3 DNA follows: TGTGCCAGCAGCTTAGGGCGGGAGTTCTACAATGAGCAGTTCTTC. This gives the protein CASSLGREFYNEQFF.

This chain uses TRBV5-1 with TRBJ1-6; TRBD1 is a possible D gene (6 bases). The ends were cut back, 3 bases at V and 7 bases at J, with 11 bases in the middle. The germline CDR1 and CDR2 sequences are SGHRS and YFSETQ. The length of the CDR3 is 14 residues. CDR3 in amino acids: CASSSRDTNSPLHF. CDR3 bases: TGCGCCAGCAGCTCCCGGGACACCAATTCACCCCTCCACTTT.

This clone was observed a few times. V usage is TRBV14 and J usage is TRBJ2-7; 12 bases fit TRBD1. V lost 4 bases and J lost 7; bases outside the gene matches: 8. This CDR3 region has 15 residues. Germline lookup yields CDR1 SGHDN and CDR2 FVKESK. The CDR3 region is CASSRWDRGREEQYF. CDR3 sequence (DNA): TGTGCCAGCAGCCGATGGGACAGGGGGCGCGAAGAGCAGTACTTC.

This clone was found once. This chain joins TRBV9 and TRBJ2-1; TRBD2 matches 7 bases. Germline V gene lookup returns CDR1 SGDLS and CDR2 YYNGEE. V shed 5 bases and J 2 bases; nucleotides not matched to a gene: 7. CDR3 length equals 15 residues. The CDR3 DNA reads TGTGCCAGCAGTAGCCGGGACTACCCCTACAATGAGCAGTTCTTC. This gives the protein CASSSRDYPYNEQFF. The whole variable domain, remainder taken from reference TRBV9 and TRBJ2-1, is DSGVTQTPKHLITATGQRVTLRCSPRSGDLSVYWYQQSLDQGLQFLIQYYNGEERAKGNILERFSAQQFPDLHSELNLSSLELGDSALYFCASSSRDYPYNEQFFGPGTRLTVL.

The rearrangement uses TRBV4-3 and TRBJ1-2; tentatively, D is TRBD1 (6 bases). CDR3 size: 14 residues. Trimming cost V 0 bases and J 4 bases, with 9 bases left between them. Germline values: CDR1 LGHNA, CDR2 YSLEER. The CDR3 sequence: CASSQDRGVYGYTF. The CDR3 DNA is TGCGCCAGCAGCCAAGATAGGGGGGTCTATGGCTACACCTTC.

V is TRBV29-1 and J is TRBJ1-5; D may be TRBD1 (6 bases). V was pared by 7 bases and J by 4 bases, with 14 bases between. This CDR3 is built from 13 residues. Germline values: CDR1 SQVTM, CDR2 ANQGSEA. CDR3 amino acids: CSARQAANQPQHF. The CDR3 coding sequence is TGCAGCGCAAGACAGGCAGCTAATCAGCCCCAGCATTTT.

The table lists this clone with a count of one. The chain joins TRBV9 to TRBJ1-5, with TRBD1 identical over 9 bases. Germline V gene lookup returns CDR1 SGDLS and CDR2 YYNGEE. This CDR3 is 15 amino acids long. Losses at the gene ends were 2 bases for V and 3 bases for J; bases not matched to a gene: 3. CDR3 nucleotide sequence: TGTGCCAGCAGCGTTACAGGGGGCCTCAATCAGCCCCAGCATTTT. It codes for CASSVTGGLNQPQHF.

J is TRBJ2-7 and V is TRBV27; weak D call: TRBD1 (6 bases). Per the germline V gene, CDR1 is MNHEY and CDR2 is SMNVEV (reference sequence). Trimming removed 3 bases from V and 2 bases from J, with 8 bases in between. This CDR3 comprises 13 residues. CDR3 nucleotides: TGTGCCAGCAGTTTTAACAGGGCCTACGAGCAGTACTTC. It translates to CASSFNRAYEQYF.

The rearrangement links TRBV29-1 to TRBJ2-1; D gene ambiguous. Per the germline V gene, CDR1 is SQVTM and CDR2 is ANQGSEA. Trimming removed 2 bases from V and 4 bases from J, with 12 bases in between. This CDR3 spans 14 amino acids. The CDR3 nucleotides are TGCAGCGTTGAACGACGCAAATCGTACAATGAGCAGTTCTTC. Translating gives CSVERRKSYNEQFF.